These 28 T cell receptor beta chains were sequenced from one sample in a study of blood T cell repertoires in COVID-19. Clones were read by immunoSEQ multiplex PCR, and TCRdb kept only the in-frame ones, dropping some. This sample has some 130,000 clones, with 79% found just once. Sequencing used peripheral blood. These receptors all come from a man aged 55 to 70 with acute or convalescent COVID-19.

V gene TRBV6-1 combines with J gene TRBJ1-1; D may be TRBD1 (5 bases). V was pared by 1 base and J by 4 bases, with 13 bases between. Germline V lookup: CDR1 MNHNS, CDR2 SASEGT. There are 15 residues in the CDR3. CDR3 region: CASSEVRGSGTEAFF. DNA for the CDR3: TGTGCCAGCAGTGAAGTAAGGGGTTCTGGCACTGAAGCTTTCTTT.

The DNA of the CDR3 is TGTGCCAGCAGCTTAGATTTCGGGGATGAAGCTTTCTTT. Amino acids: CASSLDFGDEAFF. This chain links TRBV7-2 with TRBJ1-1; no clear D. This CDR3 contains 13 residues. CDR1 and CDR2 (germline): SGHTA, FQGNSA. Trimming shortened V by 1 base and J by 7 bases, and 10 bases separated the two germline ends.

The V gene is TRBV12-3 or TRBV12-4, the J gene TRBJ2-1; TRBD1 matches 7 bases. With 1 base clipped from V and 10 bases from J, the junction kept 4 bases outside the gene matches. The CDR3 extends over 13 amino acids. The CDR3, as DNA: TGTGCCAGCAGTTTAGGCCGACAGGGCGAGCAGTTCTTC. As protein: CASSLGRQGEQFF.

The chain couples TRBV5-4 to TRBJ2-5; TRBD1 matches at 7 bases. Losses at the gene ends were 3 bases for V and 1 base for J; bases not matched to a gene: 3. From germline, CDR1 is SGHNT and CDR2 YYREEE (reference sequence). The CDR3 runs to 14 residues. In DNA, the CDR3 is TGTGCCAGCAGCTCTAGGACAGGCCAAGAGACCCAGTACTTC. Its protein product is CASSSRTGQETQYF.

This clone was seen a handful of times. In DNA form, the CDR3 reads TGTGCCTGGAGCGGGAAGAGCTCCTACAATGAGCAGTTCTTC. Translated, it gives CAWSGKSSYNEQFF. V and J are TRBV30 and TRBJ2-1; a possible D gene is TRBD2 (5 bases). V lost 3 bases, J lost 0 bases, and 9 bases lay in between. The germline V gene encodes CDR1 GTSNPN and CDR2 SVGIG (reference sequence). The CDR3 has 14 residues.

The genes are TRBV18 and TRBJ2-3; TRBD1 is a possible D gene (6 bases). Germline V gives CDR1 KGHSH, CDR2 LQKENI. The V end lost 10 bases, the J end lost 3 bases, and 17 bases lay between the germline ends. This CDR3 contains 14 residues. CDR3 loop: CATVQGSGTDTQYF. The CDR3 DNA reads as TGTGCCACCGTACAGGGCTCGGGTACAGATACGCAGTATTTT.

In its sample, this clone was seen a few times. The chain recombines TRBV5-5 with TRBJ1-2; 7 nucleotides align to TRBD1. Losses at the gene ends were 0 bases for V and 0 bases for J; bases not matched to a gene: 2. This CDR3 contains 15 residues. Germline CDR1 and CDR2: SGHKS and YYEKEE (reference sequence). The DNA for the CDR3 is TGTGCCAGCAGCTTGGCGGGACAGACTAACTATGGCTACACCTTC. It yields the protein CASSLAGQTNYGYTF.

The chain uses TRBV12-3 or TRBV12-4 and TRBJ1-2; D might be TRBD1 (6 bases). Deletions cut 5 bases from V and 8 bases from J, with 15 bases between. The CDR3 has 13 amino acids. CDR3 in amino acids: CASSRRGSSGYTF. DNA for the CDR3: TGTGCCAGCAGTCGCAGGGGTTCCTCCGGCTACACCTTC.

The chain is built from TRBV14 and TRBJ1-4; D may be TRBD1 (5 bases). Germline CDR1 SGHDN, CDR2 FVKESK. The CDR3 contains 14 residues. The V end was cut by 0 bases, the J end by 10 bases, with 12 bases between. The CDR3 DNA reads as TGTGCCAGCAGCCAAGATGAAGGGGCGGTAAAACTGTTTTTT. Translated: CASSQDEGAVKLFF.

The genes are TRBV19 and TRBJ1-5, with 8 bases that match TRBD1. Trimming cost V 2 bases and J 5 bases; bases outside gene matches: 5. The length of the CDR3 is 15 residues. Germline-derived CDR1 and CDR2 are LNHDA and SQIVND (reference sequence). The CDR3 DNA is TGTGCCAGTAGTATAACAGGGGGAGGAGATCAGCCCCAGCATTTT. Its translation: CASSITGGGDQPQHF.

A single count supports this clone. Written as DNA, the CDR3 is TGTGCCAGCAGCTTAGAATCCGGACAGGGTGGCTACACCTTC. Its protein product is CASSLESGQGGYTF. The V and J genes are TRBV7-2 and TRBJ1-2; 8 nucleotides agree with TRBD1. With V trimmed by 1 base and J by 7 bases, 5 bases remained unmatched. The CDR3 sequence is 14 residues long. Germline-derived CDR1 and CDR2 are SGHTA and FQGNSA.

This clone was seen a handful of times. The chain carries TRBV28 and TRBJ1-5; 10 nucleotides agree with TRBD1. This CDR3 contains 14 residues. CDR1 is MDHEN and CDR2 is SYDVKM in the germline V gene. V shed 6 bases and J 5 bases; nucleotides not matched to a gene: 4. The DNA for the CDR3 is TGTGCCAGCAGCTCTGACAGGGGGCATCAGCCCCAGCATTTT. Its protein product is CASSSDRGHQPQHF.

The genes are TRBV11-2 and TRBJ1-4; TRBD1 matches 9 bases. From germline, CDR1 is SGHAT and CDR2 FQNNGV. V was pared by 2 bases and J by 7 bases, with 5 bases of the junction left unmatched. The CDR3 sequence is 15 residues long. CDR3 nucleotide sequence: TGTGCCAGCAGCTTAAGCACAGGGGGCTTTGAAAAACTGTTTTTT. This translates into CASSLSTGGFEKLFF.

The chain has TRBV2 and TRBJ1-6; a weak D match, TRBD1 (6 bases). CDR3 length equals 15 residues. V was cut by 5 bases and J by 2 bases, with 10 bases left in between. Germline CDR1 and CDR2: SNHLY and FYNNEI. CDR3 loop: CASSLDSPYNSPLHF. CDR3 nucleotides: TGTGCCAGCAGTCTGGACAGCCCCTATAATTCACCCCTCCACTTT.

The CDR3 protein is CASSPPLAGEGYTF. In DNA, the CDR3 is TGTGCCAGCAGCCCCCCCTTGGCAGGGGAAGGCTACACCTTC. This chain joins TRBV2 and TRBJ1-2; TRBD1 is a possible D gene (6 bases). Per the germline V gene, CDR1 is SNHLY and CDR2 is FYNNEI. The CDR3 spans 14 residues. Trimming stripped 6 bases from V and 8 bases from J, with 19 bases between.

This clone was seen just once. The J gene is TRBJ1-5, the V gene TRBV2; D remains ambiguous. The CDR3 is 11 residues long. The V and J ends lost 3 bases and 8 bases respectively, with 5 bases between them. The V gene's germline CDR1 is SNHLY and CDR2 FYNNEI. CDR3 nucleotide sequence: TGTGCCAGCAGTGACCCGGAGCCCCAGCATTTT. This gives the protein CASSDPEPQHF.

V and J are TRBV28 and TRBJ2-7; unclear D gene. The germline V gene has CDR1 MDHEN and CDR2 SYDVKM. The germline V and J ends were trimmed by 6 bases and 6 bases, with 15 bases remaining between them. The CDR3 is made up of 13 amino acids. The chain's CDR3 is CASSSFRASEQYF. The CDR3 DNA reads as TGTGCCAGCAGCTCCTTTCGCGCATCCGAGCAGTACTTC.

This chain uses TRBV7-3 with TRBJ2-1; the match to TRBD2 covers 7 bases. This CDR3 has 16 residues. CDR1 is SGHTA and CDR2 is FQGTGA in the germline V gene. Germline trimming cut 5 bases from V and 0 bases from J; bases unmatched to any gene: 7. CDR3 loop: CASSLPGLSSYNEQFF. In DNA, the CDR3 is TGTGCCAGCAGCCTCCCGGGACTAAGCTCCTACAATGAGCAGTTCTTC.

A few counts support this clone. The chain couples TRBV4-1 to TRBJ2-3; 8 nucleotides line up with TRBD2. The CDR3 is 17 amino acids. CDR1 MGHRA and CDR2 YSYEKL come from the germline V gene. V was clipped by 6 bases and J by 1 base; unmatched bases: 12. The CDR3 DNA follows: TGCGCCAGCAGTCCCCGCCCTCAGACTAGCGGCACAGATACGCAGTATTTT. This sequence encodes CASSPRPQTSGTDTQYF.

This chain connects TRBV29-1 to TRBJ2-7, with a weak D call TRBD1 (8 bases). Germline CDR1 SQVTM, CDR2 ANQGSEA. V shed 7 bases and J shed 5 bases, with 15 bases lying between them. This CDR3 region has 12 residues. CDR3 sequence reads: CSGTGGGDEQYF. The CDR3 DNA reads as TGCAGCGGAACAGGGGGAGGGGACGAGCAGTACTTC.

The gene calls are TRBV10-3 and TRBJ1-1; maybe TRBD1 (5 bases). From germline, CDR1 is ENHRY and CDR2 SYGVKD. This CDR3 has 14 residues. Trimming took off 4 bases at V and 5 bases at J, with 14 bases between the two ends. The CDR3 DNA sequence: TGTGCCATCAGTGTGGGGGGGGGAAGGACTGAAGCTTTCTTT. Protein sequence: CAISVGGGRTEAFF.

This clone was seen just once. This chain uses TRBV19 with TRBJ2-3; 8 nucleotides line up with TRBD2. Trimming cost V 7 bases and J 4 bases; bases outside gene matches: 7. Germline V lookup: CDR1 LNHDA, CDR2 SQIVND (reference sequence). The CDR3 spans 14 residues. CDR3 in amino acids: CASKTGGPADTQYF. CDR3 coding DNA: TGTGCCAGTAAAACGGGAGGGCCAGCAGATACGCAGTATTTT. The full variable domain, completed using reference TRBV19 and TRBJ2-3, is DGGITQSPKYLFRKEGQNVTLSCEQNLNHDAMYWYRQDPGQGLRLIYYSQIVNDFQKGDIAEGYSVSREKKESFPLTVTSAQKNPTAFYLCASKTGGPADTQYFGPGTRLTVL.

This rearrangement joins TRBV28 to TRBJ2-1, with TRBD2 matching over 9 bases. V was pared by 9 bases and J by 2 bases, with 11 bases of the junction left unmatched. Germline CDR1 and CDR2: MDHEN and SYDVKM. The CDR3 is made up of 16 amino acids. The CDR3 bases are TGTGCCAGTACCCCTGAAGCTAGCGGGGCCTACAATGAGCAGTTCTTC. Translated, it gives CASTPEASGAYNEQFF.

There are a few counts of this clone. This sequence joins TRBV29-1 and TRBJ1-2, with 8 bases identical to TRBD1. CDR1 and CDR2 from the germline V gene are SQVTM and ANQGSEA. The CDR3 sequence is 13 residues long. V trimming: 5 bases; J trimming: 7 bases; junction bases outside the gene matches: 9. In DNA, the CDR3 is TGCAGCGTTCACAGGGGGTTGGCGGTTGGCTACACCTTC. This codes for CSVHRGLAVGYTF. Full variable domain (remainder filled in from reference TRBV29-1 and TRBJ1-2): SAVISQKPSRDICQRGTSLTIQCQVDSQVTMMFWYRQQPGQSLTLIATANQGSEATYESGFVIDKFPISRPNLTFSTLTVSNMSPEDSSIYLCSVHRGLAVGYTFGSGTRLTVV.

The chain links TRBV4-1 to TRBJ2-7; 8 bases align to TRBD1. Germline V gene sequence: CDR1 MGHRA, CDR2 YSYEKL. This CDR3 is 15 amino acids long. Germline trimming cut 4 bases from V and 5 bases from J; bases unmatched to any gene: 10. CDR3 DNA: TGCGCCAGCAGCCCAGAACGGACAGGGTTGCACGAGCAGTACTTC. Encoded protein: CASSPERTGLHEQYF.

The chain links TRBV19 to TRBJ2-3; the D gene is possibly TRBD2 (6 bases). Deletions cut 6 bases from V and 0 bases from J, with 19 bases between. Germline assignment: CDR1 LNHDA and CDR2 SQIVND (reference sequence). The CDR3 totals 17 residues. CDR3: CASSHVGLAQSTDTQYF. CDR3 coding DNA: TGTGCCAGTAGCCACGTCGGGCTAGCGCAGAGCACAGATACGCAGTATTTT. Variable domain in full (rest from reference TRBV19 and TRBJ2-3): DGGITQSPKYLFRKEGQNVTLSCEQNLNHDAMYWYRQDPGQGLRLIYYSQIVNDFQKGDIAEGYSVSREKKESFPLTVTSAQKNPTAFYLCASSHVGLAQSTDTQYFGPGTRLTVL.

This clone has only one observation. V and J are TRBV7-3 and TRBJ2-3; 9 bases match TRBD2. This CDR3 has 14 amino acids. The V gene end was trimmed by 5 bases and the J gene end by 9 bases; junction bases not matched to a gene: 9. Germline CDR1 is SGHTA and CDR2 is FQGTGA. The CDR3 sequence is CASSPGLAQITQYF. Here the CDR3 DNA reads TGTGCCAGCAGCCCGGGACTAGCTCAGATAACGCAGTATTTT.

This chain joins TRBV4-3 and TRBJ2-2; 10 positions agree with TRBD2. Germline CDR1 is LGHNA and CDR2 is YSLEER. The CDR3 is 16 amino acids. V dropped 1 base and J dropped 5; count of bases not matched to a gene: 4. DNA of the CDR3: TGCGCCAGCAGCCAAGCTAGCGGGAGCCGGACCGGGGAGCTGTTTTTT. It yields the protein CASSQASGSRTGELFF.